The present entry profiles one TCR beta chain with its context. These data originate in a study of cytomegalovirus exposure and HLA in healthy donors. PCR was performed using 60 Vbeta and 13 Jbeta primers. In the authors' methods: In a later analysis, some 80 million unique TCR beta chains included roughly 11 million shared by two or more donors. Clones were sequenced by immunoSEQ multiplex PCR, and TCRdb holds only the in-frame ones, with some missing. From that table come the V and J calls and clone size; the DNA was used to work out D and trimming. The table shows 95,000 to 150,000 clones, with about 15% occurring only once. Healthy bone marrow donors formed the donor group. There are 16 residues in the CDR3. CDR1 and CDR2 (germline): MNHEY, SVGAGI. V was pared by 4 bases and J by 2 bases, with 18 bases between.

The receptor's source is a female donor in good health and CMV-seropositive. The chain is built from TRBV6-5 and TRBJ2-7; perhaps TRBD2 as D (5 bases). The source material was PBMCs. CDR3 residues: CASSFGSAGSTYEQYF. CDR3 DNA sequence: TGTGCCAGCAGTTTCGGCTCGGCGGGCAGCACCTACGAGCAGTACTTC.